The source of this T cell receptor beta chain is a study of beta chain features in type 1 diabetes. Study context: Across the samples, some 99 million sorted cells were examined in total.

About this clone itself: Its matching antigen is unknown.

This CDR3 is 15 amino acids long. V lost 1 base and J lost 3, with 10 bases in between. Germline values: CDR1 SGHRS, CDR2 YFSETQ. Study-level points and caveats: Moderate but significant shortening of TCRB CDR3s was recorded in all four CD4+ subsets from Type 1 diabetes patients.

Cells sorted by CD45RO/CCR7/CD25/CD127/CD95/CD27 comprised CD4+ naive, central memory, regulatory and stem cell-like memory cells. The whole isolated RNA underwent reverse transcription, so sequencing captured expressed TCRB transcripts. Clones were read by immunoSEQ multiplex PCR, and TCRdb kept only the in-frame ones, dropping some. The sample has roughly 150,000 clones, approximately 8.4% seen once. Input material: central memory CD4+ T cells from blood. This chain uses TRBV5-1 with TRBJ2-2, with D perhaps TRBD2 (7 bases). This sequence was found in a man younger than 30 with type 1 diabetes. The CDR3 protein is CASSLPGGDTGELFF. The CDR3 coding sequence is TGCGCCAGCAGCTTGCCGGGGGGCGACACCGGGGAGCTGTTTTTT.